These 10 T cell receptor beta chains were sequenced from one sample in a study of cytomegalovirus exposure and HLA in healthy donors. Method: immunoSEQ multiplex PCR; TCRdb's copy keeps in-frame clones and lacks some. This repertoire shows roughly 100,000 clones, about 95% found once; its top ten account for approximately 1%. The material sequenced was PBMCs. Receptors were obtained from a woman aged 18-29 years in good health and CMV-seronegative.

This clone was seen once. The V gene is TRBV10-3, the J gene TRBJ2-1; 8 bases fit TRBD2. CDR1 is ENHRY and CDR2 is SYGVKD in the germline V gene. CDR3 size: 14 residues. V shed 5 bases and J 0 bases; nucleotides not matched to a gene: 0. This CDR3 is CAISSGSSYNEQFF. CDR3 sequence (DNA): TGTGCCATCAGTAGCGGGAGCTCCTACAATGAGCAGTTCTTC.

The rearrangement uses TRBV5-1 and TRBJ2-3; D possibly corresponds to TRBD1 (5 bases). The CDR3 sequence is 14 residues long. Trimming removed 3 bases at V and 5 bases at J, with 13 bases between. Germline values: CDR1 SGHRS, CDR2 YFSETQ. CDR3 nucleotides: TGCGCCAGCAGCTCAGGCAGGGTAGGAGATACGCAGTATTTT. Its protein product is CASSSGRVGDTQYF.

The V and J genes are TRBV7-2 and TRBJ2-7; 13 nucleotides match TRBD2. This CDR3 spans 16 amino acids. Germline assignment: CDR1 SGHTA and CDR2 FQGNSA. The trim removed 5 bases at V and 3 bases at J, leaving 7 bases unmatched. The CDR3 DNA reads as TGTGCCAGCAGCCCGCGACTAGCGGGGGGTTTCTACGAGCAGTACTTC. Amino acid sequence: CASSPRLAGGFYEQYF.

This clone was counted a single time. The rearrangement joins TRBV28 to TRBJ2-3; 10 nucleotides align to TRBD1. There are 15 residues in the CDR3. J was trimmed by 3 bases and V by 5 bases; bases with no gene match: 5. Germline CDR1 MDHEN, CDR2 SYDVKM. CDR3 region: CASSPGQGRTDTQYF. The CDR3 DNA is TGTGCCAGCAGTCCGGGACAGGGGCGTACAGATACGCAGTATTTT.

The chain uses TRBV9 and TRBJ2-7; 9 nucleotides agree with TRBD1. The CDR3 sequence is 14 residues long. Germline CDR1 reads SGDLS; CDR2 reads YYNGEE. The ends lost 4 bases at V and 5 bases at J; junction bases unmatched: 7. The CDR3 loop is CASSSRTGDHEQYF. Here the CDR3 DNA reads TGTGCCAGCAGCTCACGGACAGGGGATCACGAGCAGTACTTC.

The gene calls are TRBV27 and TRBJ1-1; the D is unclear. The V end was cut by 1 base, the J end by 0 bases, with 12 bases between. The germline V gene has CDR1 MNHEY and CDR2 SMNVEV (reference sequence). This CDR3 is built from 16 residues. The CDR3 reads CASSLYHQTLNTEAFF. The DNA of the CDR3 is TGTGCCAGCAGTTTATACCACCAGACTTTGAACACTGAAGCTTTCTTT.

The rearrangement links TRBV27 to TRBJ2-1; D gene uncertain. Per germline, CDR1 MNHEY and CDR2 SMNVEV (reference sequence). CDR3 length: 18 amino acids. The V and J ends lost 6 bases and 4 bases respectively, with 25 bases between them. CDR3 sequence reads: CASSAISASGGVYNEQFF. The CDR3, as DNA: TGTGCCAGCAGCGCTATTTCTGCCTCCGGCGGAGTATACAATGAGCAGTTCTTC.

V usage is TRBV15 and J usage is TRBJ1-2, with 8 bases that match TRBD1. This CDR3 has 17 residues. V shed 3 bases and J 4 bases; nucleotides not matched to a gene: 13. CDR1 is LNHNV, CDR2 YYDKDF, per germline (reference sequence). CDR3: CATSRDLVTQGVYGYTF. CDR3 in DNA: TGTGCCACCAGCAGGGATCTCGTTACACAGGGGGTCTATGGCTACACCTTC.

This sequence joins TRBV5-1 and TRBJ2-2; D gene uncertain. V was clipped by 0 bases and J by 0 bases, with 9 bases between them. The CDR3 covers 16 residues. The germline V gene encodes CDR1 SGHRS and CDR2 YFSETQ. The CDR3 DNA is TGCGCCAGCAGCTTGGCCACTACGTCGAACACCGGGGAGCTGTTTTTT. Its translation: CASSLATTSNTGELFF.

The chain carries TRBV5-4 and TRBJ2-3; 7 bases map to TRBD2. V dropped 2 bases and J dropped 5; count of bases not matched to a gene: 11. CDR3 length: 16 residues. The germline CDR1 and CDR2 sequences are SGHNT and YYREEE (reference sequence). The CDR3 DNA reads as TGTGCCAGCAGCTTTCTGGTGGCGGGAGTAGGAGATACGCAGTATTTT. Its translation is CASSFLVAGVGDTQYF.